The present T cell receptor (beta chain) was sequenced within a study of cytomegalovirus exposure and HLA in healthy donors. Study-wide results and caveats: In an earlier analysis, about 90% or about 30%: the productive usage of most TCR beta V segments. Owing to their indistinguishability, certain V segments, notably TRBV6-2 and TRBV6-3, were excluded.

Comments on this clone: Its antigen is as yet unknown.

In the PCR, 60 Vbeta and 13 Jbeta primers were used. Here immunoSEQ multiplex PCR was the method, and the copy in TCRdb shows in-frame clones only, minus some. Altogether some 45,000 clones are present, 72% being singletons, with the ten largest covering roughly 6.5%. The CDR3 is 15 residues long. V gave up 10 bases and J gave up 0 bases, with 16 bases separating them. In germline, CDR1 is MGHRA, CDR2 YSYEKL. The sequencing input was PBMCs. This TCR derives from a man aged 25-45 years in good health and CMV-seronegative. The chain employs TRBV4-1 and TRBJ1-3; D gene uncertain. The CDR3 sequence: CATSSGLSSGNTIYF. CDR3 nucleotide sequence: TGCGCCACATCCAGTGGGCTTAGCTCTGGAAACACCATATATTTT.